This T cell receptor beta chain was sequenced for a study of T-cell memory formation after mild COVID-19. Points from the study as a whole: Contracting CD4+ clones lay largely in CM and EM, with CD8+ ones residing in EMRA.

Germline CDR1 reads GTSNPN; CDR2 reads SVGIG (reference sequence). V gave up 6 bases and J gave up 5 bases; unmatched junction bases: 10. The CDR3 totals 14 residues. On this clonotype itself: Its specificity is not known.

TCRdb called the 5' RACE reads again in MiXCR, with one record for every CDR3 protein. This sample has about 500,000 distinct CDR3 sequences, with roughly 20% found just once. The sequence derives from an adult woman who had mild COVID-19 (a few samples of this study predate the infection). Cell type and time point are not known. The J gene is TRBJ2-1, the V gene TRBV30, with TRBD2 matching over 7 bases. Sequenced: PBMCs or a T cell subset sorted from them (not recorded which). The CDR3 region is CACSSGTGDNEQFF. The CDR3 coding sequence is TGTGCCTGCTCGAGCGGGACGGGCGACAATGAGCAGTTCTTC.